A selection of T cell receptor beta chains follows, all from one sample in a study of Graves' ophthalmopathy and Graves' hyperthyroidism. A single record per CDR3 protein comes from TCRdb applying MiXCR to the multiplex PCR reads. The sample includes approximately 700,000 distinct CDR3 sequences, 40% seen only once; the top ten take roughly 45%. Sequenced sample: peripheral blood. These TCRs come from an adult man with Graves' ophthalmopathy. CDR3s include the opening cysteine and the closing phenylalanine or tryptophan. D genes are given only for firm matches. Rows give clone size only sometimes, using once, few, many, or a class for an expanded clone.

d_call: -; j_call: TRBJ2-3; clone_size: -; v_call: TRBV20-1; cdr3_nt: TGCAGTGCTAGTTTGACGTACACAGATACGCAGTATTTT; cdr3_aa: CSASLTYTDTQYF
d_call: -; j_call: TRBJ1-2; clone_size: many; v_call: TRBV10-3; cdr3_nt: TGTGCCATCAGTCGGACAGTCTATGGCTACACCTTC; cdr3_aa: CAISRTVYGYTF
d_call: TRBD1; j_call: TRBJ2-7; clone_size: -; v_call: TRBV20-1; cdr3_nt: TGCAGTGCTAGAGATCGTGGACAGGGAAGAGGGTACGAGCAGTACTTC; cdr3_aa: CSARDRGQGRGYEQYF
d_call: -; j_call: TRBJ2-6; clone_size: few; v_call: TRBV7-6; cdr3_nt: TGTGCCACCTACAGGTACTCTGGGGCCAACGTCCTGACTTTC; cdr3_aa: CATYRYSGANVLTF
d_call: -; j_call: TRBJ2-5; clone_size: -; v_call: TRBV19; cdr3_nt: TGTGCCAGTAGTATCAGGGAGGCGAACCAGGAGACCCAGTACTTC; cdr3_aa: CASSIREANQETQYF
d_call: TRBD1; j_call: TRBJ1-5; clone_size: many; v_call: TRBV12-3/TRBV12-4; cdr3_nt: TGTGCCAGCATAAGGGCAGGGGGCGATCAGCCCCAGCATTTT; cdr3_aa: CASIRAGGDQPQHF
d_call: TRBD2; j_call: TRBJ2-2; clone_size: many; v_call: TRBV7-9; cdr3_nt: TGTGCCAGCAGCCCCACTGCTAGCGGGTTCAACGGGGAGCTGTTTTTT; cdr3_aa: CASSPTASGFNGELFF
d_call: -; j_call: TRBJ2-7; clone_size: -; v_call: TRBV5-1; cdr3_nt: TGCGCCAGCAGCATCGACAGCCGGGGGAAGCAGTACTTC; cdr3_aa: CASSIDSRGKQYF
d_call: -; j_call: TRBJ1-4; clone_size: many; v_call: TRBV2; cdr3_nt: TGTGCCAGCAGTGTTTTGATTGGTCCTAATGAAAAACTGTTTTTT; cdr3_aa: CASSVLIGPNEKLFF
d_call: TRBD1; j_call: TRBJ1-2; clone_size: -; v_call: TRBV2; cdr3_nt: TGTGCCAGCAGCCCAGGGACCGGGACAGGGGGCCCAGGGATTTATGGCTACACCTTC; cdr3_aa: CASSPGTGTGGPGIYGYTF
d_call: TRBD1; j_call: TRBJ2-7; clone_size: -; v_call: TRBV19; cdr3_nt: TGTGCCAGTAGTTTGGACAGGGCCACCGGGGAGCAGTACTTC; cdr3_aa: CASSLDRATGEQYF
d_call: -; j_call: TRBJ2-5; clone_size: many; v_call: TRBV15; cdr3_nt: TGTGCCACCAGCAGAGATATATACCGTGAGACCCAGTACTTC; cdr3_aa: CATSRDIYRETQYF
d_call: TRBD1; j_call: TRBJ2-3; clone_size: -; v_call: TRBV29-1; cdr3_nt: TGCAGCGTCGAGGGACAGGGGGCGGGGGATACGCAGTATTTT; cdr3_aa: CSVEGQGAGDTQYF
d_call: -; j_call: TRBJ1-1; clone_size: many; v_call: TRBV2; cdr3_nt: TGTGCCAGCAGTGATCGTTGGGACACTGAAGCTTTCTTT; cdr3_aa: CASSDRWDTEAFF
d_call: TRBD1; j_call: TRBJ1-5; clone_size: many; v_call: TRBV12-3/TRBV12-4; cdr3_nt: TGTGCCAGCAGTTCCTCAGGGACAGGGGGTCAGCCCCAGCATTTT; cdr3_aa: CASSSSGTGGQPQHF
d_call: -; j_call: TRBJ1-1; clone_size: -; v_call: TRBV5-1; cdr3_nt: TGCGCCAGCAGCTCCTATGGACGGAACACTGAAGCTTTCTTT; cdr3_aa: CASSSYGRNTEAFF
d_call: -; j_call: TRBJ1-6; clone_size: many; v_call: TRBV19; cdr3_nt: TGTGCCAGTAAAGAGGGAATCCTTGGGGATTCACCCCTCCACTTT; cdr3_aa: CASKEGILGDSPLHF
d_call: -; j_call: TRBJ1-6; clone_size: -; v_call: TRBV7-9; cdr3_nt: TGTGCCAGCAGTCCCCTTAGGGAGTGGAATTCACCCCTCCACTTT; cdr3_aa: CASSPLREWNSPLHF
d_call: -; j_call: TRBJ1-1; clone_size: -; v_call: TRBV2; cdr3_nt: TGTGCCAGCAGTGGACCTCAAGCTTTCTTT; cdr3_aa: CASSGPQAFF
d_call: -; j_call: TRBJ1-4; clone_size: -; v_call: TRBV4-2; cdr3_nt: TGTGCCAGCAGCCGAAGACAGAGTAATGAAAAACTGTTTTTT; cdr3_aa: CASSRRQSNEKLFF
d_call: -; j_call: TRBJ2-7; clone_size: many; v_call: TRBV15; cdr3_nt: TGTGCCACCAGCAGGTCGTCAGATTCCTACGAGCAGTACTTC; cdr3_aa: CATSRSSDSYEQYF
d_call: TRBD1; j_call: TRBJ2-7; clone_size: -; v_call: TRBV19; cdr3_nt: TGTGCCAGTAGCACAACCGGGACAGCAGGCTACGAGCAGTACTTC; cdr3_aa: CASSTTGTAGYEQYF
d_call: -; j_call: TRBJ2-7; clone_size: many; v_call: TRBV29-1; cdr3_nt: TGCAGCGTTGAAGATCTCGAAGACGAGCAGTACTTC; cdr3_aa: CSVEDLEDEQYF
d_call: -; j_call: TRBJ1-5; clone_size: many; v_call: TRBV24-1; cdr3_nt: TGTGCCAGCAGTGAAAACTGGGATCAGCCCCAGCATTTT; cdr3_aa: CASSENWDQPQHF
d_call: TRBD1; j_call: TRBJ1-4; clone_size: few; v_call: TRBV7-2; cdr3_nt: TGTGCCAGCAGCATTTGGACAGGAATTAATGAAAAACTGTTTTTT; cdr3_aa: CASSIWTGINEKLFF
d_call: TRBD2; j_call: TRBJ2-7; clone_size: -; v_call: TRBV10-3; cdr3_nt: TGTACCATCAGTAGGGGACTAGCTGTAGGGGAGCAGTACTTC; cdr3_aa: CTISRGLAVGEQYF
d_call: TRBD2; j_call: TRBJ2-2; clone_size: few; v_call: TRBV12-3/TRBV12-4; cdr3_nt: TGTGCCAGCAGTCCATCCGAACTAGCGTCGGTAACCGGGGAGCTGTTTTTT; cdr3_aa: CASSPSELASVTGELFF
d_call: -; j_call: TRBJ2-6; clone_size: many; v_call: TRBV9; cdr3_nt: TGTGCCAGCAGCGTCGGCGGGGCGGCCAACGTCCTGACTTTC; cdr3_aa: CASSVGGAANVLTF
d_call: TRBD2; j_call: TRBJ2-7; clone_size: few; v_call: TRBV29-1; cdr3_nt: TGCAGCGCCCTCAGCGGGAGGGAGTACGAGCAGTACTTC; cdr3_aa: CSALSGREYEQYF
d_call: -; j_call: TRBJ1-1; clone_size: few; v_call: TRBV4-1; cdr3_nt: TGCGCCAGCAGCCGAGAAAGGACGGCGATGAACACTGAAGCTTTCTTT; cdr3_aa: CASSRERTAMNTEAFF
d_call: TRBD1; j_call: TRBJ1-2; clone_size: -; v_call: TRBV2; cdr3_nt: TGTGCCAGCAGTGAAGAAGGAGGGACAGCCTATGGCTACACCTTC; cdr3_aa: CASSEEGGTAYGYTF
d_call: -; j_call: TRBJ2-5; clone_size: -; v_call: TRBV6-5; cdr3_nt: TGTGCCAGCAGTGAAGGAACGGAAGAGACCCAGTACTTC; cdr3_aa: CASSEGTEETQYF
d_call: TRBD1; j_call: TRBJ1-6; clone_size: -; v_call: TRBV20-1; cdr3_nt: TGCAGTGCCAGCAGCCCCGGACAGGGAAGGCAACCCCTCCACTTT; cdr3_aa: CSASSPGQGRQPLHF
d_call: TRBD1; j_call: TRBJ1-6; clone_size: many; v_call: TRBV7-9; cdr3_nt: TGTGCCAGCAGCAAACAGAGGACAGGGATTTCACCCCTCCACTTT; cdr3_aa: CASSKQRTGISPLHF
d_call: -; j_call: TRBJ2-7; clone_size: -; v_call: TRBV9; cdr3_nt: TGTGCCAGCAGTGGCAGGGGCGTCTACGAGCAGTACTTC; cdr3_aa: CASSGRGVYEQYF
d_call: -; j_call: TRBJ1-6; clone_size: many; v_call: TRBV2; cdr3_nt: TGTGCCAGCAGTGAATTGAGTCCACATTATAATTCACCCCTCCACTTT; cdr3_aa: CASSELSPHYNSPLHF
d_call: TRBD1; j_call: TRBJ2-7; clone_size: -; v_call: TRBV2; cdr3_nt: TGTGCCAGCAGTGAATTCGGGACAGGGGCCTACGAGCAGTACTTC; cdr3_aa: CASSEFGTGAYEQYF
d_call: -; j_call: TRBJ2-7; clone_size: many; v_call: TRBV10-3; cdr3_nt: TGTGCCATCTCGACAGACTCCTACGAGCAGTACTTC; cdr3_aa: CAISTDSYEQYF
d_call: -; j_call: TRBJ2-5; clone_size: -; v_call: TRBV7-2; cdr3_nt: TGTGCCAGCAGCTTACAGGGTTGGGGCCAGTACTTC; cdr3_aa: CASSLQGWGQYF
d_call: -; j_call: TRBJ1-6; clone_size: few; v_call: TRBV4-2; cdr3_nt: TGTGCCAGCAGTCCCACTACGAATTCACCCCTCCACTTT; cdr3_aa: CASSPTTNSPLHF
d_call: TRBD1; j_call: TRBJ1-5; clone_size: -; v_call: TRBV20-1; cdr3_nt: TGCAGTGCGCTCCGGGACAGTAGGAATCAGCCCCAGCATTTT; cdr3_aa: CSALRDSRNQPQHF
d_call: -; j_call: TRBJ2-3; clone_size: -; v_call: TRBV7-9; cdr3_nt: TGTGCCGCATTCCCCGCGCTCACAGATACGCAGTATTTT; cdr3_aa: CAAFPALTDTQYF
d_call: TRBD1; j_call: TRBJ2-7; clone_size: few; v_call: TRBV2; cdr3_nt: TGTGCCGGTACTCCGGACAGGACATCCTACGAGCAGTACTTC; cdr3_aa: CAGTPDRTSYEQYF
d_call: -; j_call: TRBJ2-7; clone_size: -; v_call: TRBV10-3; cdr3_nt: TGTGCCACCCAACTAAATACAGGGGGGGACGAGCAGTACTTC; cdr3_aa: CATQLNTGGDEQYF
d_call: TRBD1; j_call: TRBJ1-2; clone_size: many; v_call: TRBV7-3; cdr3_nt: TGTGCCAGCAGACCTTGGACAGGGATGGTTAACTATGGCTACACCTTC; cdr3_aa: CASRPWTGMVNYGYTF
d_call: TRBD1; j_call: TRBJ2-5; clone_size: -; v_call: TRBV7-9; cdr3_nt: TGTGCCAGCAGCTCGGACAGGGGACTCCAAGAGACCCAGTACTTC; cdr3_aa: CASSSDRGLQETQYF
d_call: -; j_call: TRBJ2-7; clone_size: -; v_call: TRBV4-1; cdr3_nt: TGCGCCAGCAGCATAAGGACGGGGGCGGCATACGAGCAGTACTTC; cdr3_aa: CASSIRTGAAYEQYF
d_call: TRBD1; j_call: TRBJ2-2; clone_size: many; v_call: TRBV29-1; cdr3_nt: TGCAGCGTTGGCCGGACAGGTGGCGGGGAGCTGTTTTTT; cdr3_aa: CSVGRTGGGELFF